This T cell receptor (beta chain) was sequenced during a study of T cell repertoires in cytomegalovirus infection. Background on the study: TCR beta signatures that were public indicated CMV infection and matching HLA type. The study, taken as a whole, reports: Accumulated public TCR beta family frequency recognized individuals carrying CMV together with the relevant HLA. The ex vivo response was dominated by HLA-C-restricted CMV-specific TCR beta clonotypes.

This clonotype was seen a handful of times. The antigen is not known. CDR3 length: 11 residues. Trimming removed 9 bases from V and 11 bases from J, with 15 bases in between. Germline CDR1 and CDR2: MDHEN and SYDVKM. Using its own MiXCR run on the reads, TCRdb lists one record per CDR3 protein. The sample consists of 450,000 to 550,000 distinct CDR3 sequences, approximately 15% of them appearing once. The origin of this receptor is a human donor in good health (CMV status not recorded). Some clones in this sample may be carry-over from other donors' samples. The chain is built from TRBV28 and TRBJ2-3; D may be TRBD2 (5 bases). Sequencing used CD8+ T cells from PBMCs. In DNA, the CDR3 is TGTGCCAGTCTCAGACGGGGAATGCAGTATTTT. Amino acids: CASLRRGMQYF. The full variable domain, completed using reference TRBV28 and TRBJ2-3, is DVKVTQSSRYLVKRTGEKVFLECVQDMDHENMFWYRQDPGLGLRLIYFSYDVKMKEKGDIPEGYSVSREKKERFSLILESASTNQTSMYLCASLRRGMQYFGPGTRLTVL.